This T cell receptor beta chain was retrieved from a study of CD8 T cells in ankylosing spondylitis. Quantitative 5'-RACE with molecular barcodes generated TCR beta libraries. A single record per CDR3 protein comes from TCRdb applying MiXCR to the 5' RACE reads. The data contain 300,000 to 400,000 distinct CDR3 sequences, 14% to 15% of them singletons. With 1 base removed from V and 2 bases from J, the gap between germline ends came to 9 bases. Per the germline V gene, CDR1 is SEHNR and CDR2 is FQNEAQ (reference sequence). This CDR3 spans 16 amino acids. The J gene is TRBJ2-6, the V gene TRBV7-9; maybe TRBD1 (6 bases). The sequencing input was blood, either unsorted or a sorted T cell fraction (not recorded which). The source of this sequence is a male donor with ankylosing spondylitis or in good health (not recorded which). The CDR3: CASSLVGGAGANVLTF. In DNA, the CDR3 is TGTGCCAGCAGCTTAGTTGGGGGCGCTGGGGCCAACGTCCTGACTTTC.